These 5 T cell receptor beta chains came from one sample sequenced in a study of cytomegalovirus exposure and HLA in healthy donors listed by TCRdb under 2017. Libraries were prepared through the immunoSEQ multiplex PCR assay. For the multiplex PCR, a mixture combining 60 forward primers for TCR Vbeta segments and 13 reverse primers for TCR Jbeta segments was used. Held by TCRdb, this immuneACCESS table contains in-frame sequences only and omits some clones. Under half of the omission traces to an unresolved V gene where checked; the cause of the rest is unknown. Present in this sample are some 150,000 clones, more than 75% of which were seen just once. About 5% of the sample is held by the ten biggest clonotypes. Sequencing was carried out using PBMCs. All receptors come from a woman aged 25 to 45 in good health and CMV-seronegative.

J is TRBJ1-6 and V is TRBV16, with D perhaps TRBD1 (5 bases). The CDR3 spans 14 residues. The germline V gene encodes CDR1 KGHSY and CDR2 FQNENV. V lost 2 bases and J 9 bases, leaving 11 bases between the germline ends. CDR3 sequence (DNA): TGTGCCAGCAGCCAAGCCGGGAGGGGTTCACCCCTCCACTTT. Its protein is CASSQAGRGSPLHF.

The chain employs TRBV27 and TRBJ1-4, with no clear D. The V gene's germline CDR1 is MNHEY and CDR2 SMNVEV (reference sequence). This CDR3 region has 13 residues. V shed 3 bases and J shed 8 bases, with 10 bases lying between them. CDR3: CASSFRVAEKLFF. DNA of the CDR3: TGTGCCAGCAGTTTCCGGGTTGCGGAAAAACTGTTTTTT.

The CDR3 bases are TGTGCCAGCAGCCAGGGGGCGAGCTCCTACAATGAGCAGTTCTTC. The encoded protein is CASSQGASSYNEQFF. The V call is TRBV6-1, the J call TRBJ2-1; 8 nucleotides match TRBD1. CDR3 length: 15 residues. V lost 6 bases, J lost 0 bases, and 4 bases stayed unmatched. Germline V lookup: CDR1 MNHNS, CDR2 SASEGT.

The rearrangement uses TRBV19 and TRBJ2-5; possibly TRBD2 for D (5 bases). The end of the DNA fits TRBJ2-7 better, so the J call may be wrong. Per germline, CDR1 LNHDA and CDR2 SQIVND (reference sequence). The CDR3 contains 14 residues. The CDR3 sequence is CASSIEGLGYEQYF. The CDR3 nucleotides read TGTGCCAGTAGTATTGAAGGACTTGGCTACGAGCAGTACTTC.

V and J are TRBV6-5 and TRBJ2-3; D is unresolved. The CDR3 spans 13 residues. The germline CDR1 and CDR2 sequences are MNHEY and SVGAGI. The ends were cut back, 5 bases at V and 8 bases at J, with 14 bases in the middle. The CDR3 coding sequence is TGTGCCAGCAGTCAGCGTGATCGTGGTACGCAGTATTTT. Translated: CASSQRDRGTQYF.